Presented here are 30 T cell receptor beta chains from one specimen sequenced in a study of cytomegalovirus exposure and HLA in healthy donors. PCR involved 60 Vbeta and 13 Jbeta primers. Only in-frame clones appear in the TCRdb table, and some are missing; sequencing was by immunoSEQ multiplex PCR. The table has 150,000 to 200,000 clones, more than 70% seen once. Sequencing was done on a sample of PBMCs. The receptors here all came from a woman between 45 and 65 years old in good health and CMV-seropositive.

This clone showed up just once. The rearrangement links TRBV19 to TRBJ1-1; TRBD1 agrees at 9 bases. Germline CDR1 LNHDA, CDR2 SQIVND (reference sequence). The J segment lost 5 bases and the V segment lost 1 base, leaving 14 bases of the junction unmatched. The CDR3 consists of 18 residues. CDR3 sequence reads: CASSIAHAGTGIRTEAFF. CDR3 bases: TGTGCCAGTAGTATAGCCCACGCCGGGACAGGGATCCGAACTGAAGCTTTCTTT.

The chain recombines TRBV7-3 with TRBJ2-7; TRBD2 matches 8 bases. The CDR3 spans 14 residues. J was trimmed by 6 bases and V by 8 bases; bases with no gene match: 12. CDR1 and CDR2 (germline): SGHTA, FQGTGA. CDR3 bases: TGTGCCAGCGGTTCCGGGGGGGCCCCTGGCGAGCAGTACTTC. Its protein is CASGSGGAPGEQYF.

This clone was counted a few times. The rearrangement uses TRBV11-2 and TRBJ2-1, with 8 positions matching TRBD2. Germline CDR1 reads SGHAT; CDR2 reads FQNNGV. The CDR3 loop spans 18 amino acids. After removal of 8 bases from V and 4 bases from J, the junction contained 19 bases not matched to a gene. CDR3 bases: TGTGCCAGCTTCACGCGGGGGGTGGGGACTGATTCTTACAATGAGCAGTTCTTC. This translates into CASFTRGVGTDSYNEQFF.

The gene calls are TRBV30 and TRBJ1-5; no clear D gene. Germline assignment: CDR1 GTSNPN and CDR2 SVGIG (reference sequence). Trimming stripped 3 bases from V and 0 bases from J, with 6 bases between. This CDR3 has 13 residues. In DNA, the CDR3 is TGTGCCTGGAGCCCTAGTAGCAATCAGCCCCAGCATTTT. This encodes CAWSPSSNQPQHF.

This chain joins TRBV5-1 and TRBJ2-5; 7 positions match TRBD1. The germline gives CDR1 SGHRS, CDR2 YFSETQ. The CDR3 consists of 13 residues. With V trimmed by 5 bases and J by 0 bases, 1 base remained unmatched. CDR3 coding DNA: TGCGCCAGCAGAGGGACAGACCAAGAGACCCAGTACTTC. This gives the protein CASRGTDQETQYF.

This clone was seen once. The V and J genes are TRBV27 and TRBJ2-6; 7 bases agree with TRBD1. V lost 5 bases, J lost 0 bases, and 7 bases stayed unmatched. This CDR3 has 17 amino acids. Looked up from germline, CDR1 is MNHEY and CDR2 is SMNVEV (reference sequence). The CDR3 loop reads CASSPRQGHSGANVLTF. The CDR3 DNA reads as TGTGCCAGCAGTCCACGACAGGGTCACTCTGGGGCCAACGTCCTGACTTTC.

CDR3 loop: CASSKGPPGQGCQPQHF. The CDR3 DNA is TGTGCCAGCAGCAAAGGACCGCCGGGACAGGGATGTCAGCCCCAGCATTTT. The rearrangement joins TRBV21-1 to TRBJ1-5; no check of the table's D call, TRBD1, against the DNA was made. TRBV21-1 is a known pseudogene. There are 17 residues in the CDR3.

This clone was seen only once. The chain combines TRBV13 with TRBJ2-5, with 7 bases aligning to TRBD1. CDR1 is PRHDT, CDR2 FYEKMQ, per germline (reference sequence). The CDR3 is 15 amino acids. The ends lost 4 bases at V and 0 bases at J; junction bases unmatched: 5. CDR3 nucleotides: TGTGCCAGCAGCTCGGGACAGACTAACCAAGAGACCCAGTACTTC. Its protein is CASSSGQTNQETQYF.

The J gene is TRBJ2-7, the V gene TRBV6-1; no definite D call. From germline, CDR1 is MNHNS and CDR2 SASEGT. Trimming stripped 7 bases from V and 2 bases from J, with 6 bases between. The CDR3 runs 11 residues. DNA for the CDR3: TGTGCCAGCACAGGAACCTACGAGCAGTACTTC. Its translation is CASTGTYEQYF.

The CDR3 spells CASRGQGHTGELFF. CDR3 coding DNA: TGTGCCAGTCGAGGACAGGGGCACACCGGGGAGCTGTTTTTT. The chain employs TRBV28 and TRBJ2-2; 9 bases align to TRBD1. The CDR3 totals 14 residues. From germline, CDR1 is MDHEN and CDR2 SYDVKM. Losses at the gene ends were 9 bases for V and 3 bases for J; bases not matched to a gene: 5.

The chain recombines TRBV7-9 with TRBJ1-3, with D possibly TRBD1 on 6 matching bases. The length of the CDR3 is 19 residues. CDR1 is SEHNR, CDR2 FQNEAQ, per germline (reference sequence). The V and J ends lost 5 bases and 8 bases respectively, with 31 bases between them. The CDR3 is CASSDLRTTLGAEGDTIYF. CDR3 bases: TGTGCCAGCAGCGACCTACGGACCACCCTGGGAGCCGAGGGGGACACCATATATTTT.

The chain combines TRBV5-4 with TRBJ1-2; 7 bases are a match to TRBD1. CDR1 is SGHNT and CDR2 is YYREEE in the germline V gene (reference sequence). The length of the CDR3 is 13 residues. J gave up 6 bases and V 1 base, and 3 bases lay outside the gene matches. CDR3 amino acids: CASSLTGANGYTF. The CDR3 DNA is TGTGCCAGCAGCTTGACAGGGGCAAATGGCTACACCTTC.

This clone appeared a single time. V and J are TRBV5-4 and TRBJ2-5; 8 bases match TRBD2. The germline CDR1 and CDR2 sequences are SGHNT and YYREEE (reference sequence). This CDR3 spans 14 amino acids. V gave up 4 bases and J gave up 4 bases; unmatched junction bases: 6. The CDR3 DNA follows: TGTGCCAGCAGCCAAAGCGGGAGTCGAGAGACCCAGTACTTC. Translation: CASSQSGSRETQYF.

V is TRBV6-5 and J is TRBJ2-5, with D possibly being TRBD1 (5 bases). Germline V gives CDR1 MNHEY, CDR2 SVGAGI. The CDR3 has 15 residues. Trimming took off 0 bases at V and 2 bases at J, with 10 bases between the two ends. The CDR3, as DNA: TGTGCCAGCAGTTACTCTATGCAGGGACAAGAGACCCAGTACTTC. It codes for CASSYSMQGQETQYF.

This chain links TRBV5-1 with TRBJ2-7; possible D gene TRBD1, 6 bases. CDR3 length: 13 amino acids. Germline assignment: CDR1 SGHRS and CDR2 YFSETQ. The ends were cut back, 1 base at V and 12 bases at J, with 17 bases in the middle. CDR3 sequence reads: CASSLPRDTLRYF. The CDR3 nucleotides are TGCGCCAGCAGCTTGCCCCGGGACACCCTCCGGTACTTC.

The V and J genes are TRBV5-1 and TRBJ2-5, with 13 bases identical to TRBD2. The CDR3 covers 14 residues. The V gene end was trimmed by 7 bases and the J gene end by 5 bases; junction bases not matched to a gene: 5. Per the germline V gene, CDR1 is SGHRS and CDR2 is YFSETQ. The CDR3: CASGGLAGSETQYF. In nucleotides, the CDR3 is TGCGCCAGCGGGGGACTAGCGGGATCGGAGACCCAGTACTTC. The variable domain in full, with the rest retrieved from reference TRBV5-1 and TRBJ2-5, is KAGVTQTPRYLIKTRGQQVTLSCSPISGHRSVSWYQQTPGQGLQFLFEYFSETQRNKGNFPGRFSGRQFSNSRSEMNVSTLELGDSALYLCASGGLAGSETQYFGPGTRLLVL.

V usage is TRBV25-1 and J usage is TRBJ1-3; D ambiguous. V was clipped by 7 bases and J by 3 bases, with 13 bases between them. The CDR3 is 14 residues long. Germline V gene data show CDR1 as MGHDK and CDR2 as SYGVNS. The CDR3 reads CASNGRRDGNTIYF. The CDR3 region has the DNA TGTGCCAGCAACGGCAGGAGGGATGGAAACACCATATATTTT.

The chain uses TRBV5-1 and TRBJ1-4; D not resolved. The germline V and J ends were trimmed by 5 bases and 8 bases, with 13 bases remaining between them. Germline V gives CDR1 SGHRS, CDR2 YFSETQ. The CDR3 consists of 13 residues. This CDR3 reads CASRGNRGEKLFF. CDR3 DNA sequence: TGCGCCAGCAGAGGAAACCGAGGGGAAAAACTGTTTTTT.

This clone was counted a few times. V and J are TRBV6-1 and TRBJ1-1, with D unresolved. V shed 4 bases and J shed 0 bases, with 12 bases lying between them. CDR3 length equals 15 residues. CDR1 is MNHNS and CDR2 is SASEGT in the germline V gene. CDR3 sequence reads: CASSGLWSLNTEAFF. DNA for the CDR3: TGTGCCAGCAGTGGCCTTTGGAGCTTGAACACTGAAGCTTTCTTT.

The J gene is TRBJ2-5, the V gene TRBV7-2, with D tentatively TRBD1 (6 bases). V was cut by 5 bases and J by 2 bases, with 9 bases left in between. The CDR3 sequence is 13 residues long. Germline V lookup: CDR1 SGHTA, CDR2 FQGNSA. Here the CDR3 reads CASSQGWQETQYF. For the CDR3, the DNA is TGTGCCAGCAGCCAGGGGTGGCAAGAGACCCAGTACTTC.

CDR3 residues: CASSMGEGGYTF. Here the CDR3 DNA reads TGTGCCAGCAGCATGGGGGAGGGTGGCTACACCTTC. The rearrangement links TRBV7-6 to TRBJ1-2; possibly TRBD1 for D (5 bases). The V gene's germline CDR1 is SGHVS and CDR2 FNYEAQ. The CDR3 has 12 amino acids. Trimming removed 5 bases from V and 7 bases from J, with 11 bases in between.

This sequence joins TRBV11-2 and TRBJ2-7; 7 bases are a match to TRBD1. Germline V gives CDR1 SGHAT, CDR2 FQNNGV. The CDR3 runs 15 residues. J was trimmed by 0 bases and V by 3 bases; bases with no gene match: 5. The CDR3 region is CASSFAGTASYEQYF. The CDR3 DNA reads TGTGCCAGCAGCTTCGCCGGGACAGCCTCCTACGAGCAGTACTTC.

V gene TRBV9 combines with J gene TRBJ2-1, with 7 bases identical to TRBD2. The CDR3 length is 14 residues. The V gene end was trimmed by 1 base and the J gene end by 7 bases; junction bases not matched to a gene: 5. Germline CDR1 is SGDLS and CDR2 is YYNGEE. CDR3: CASSVHDGRNEQFF. As DNA, the CDR3 is TGTGCCAGCAGCGTACACGACGGGAGGAATGAGCAGTTCTTC. Full variable domain (missing parts from reference TRBV9 and TRBJ2-1): DSGVTQTPKHLITATGQRVTLRCSPRSGDLSVYWYQQSLDQGLQFLIQYYNGEERAKGNILERFSAQQFPDLHSELNLSSLELGDSALYFCASSVHDGRNEQFFGPGTRLTVL.

The rearrangement joins TRBV7-9 to TRBJ1-2; D gene uncertain. This CDR3 is 12 amino acids long. Germline CDR1 and CDR2: SEHNR and FQNEAQ (reference sequence). Deletions cut 4 bases from V and 3 bases from J, with 6 bases between. The CDR3 reads CASSSDYYGYTF. For the CDR3, the DNA is TGTGCCAGCAGCTCAGATTACTATGGCTACACCTTC. Complete variable domain (other parts from reference TRBV7-9 and TRBJ1-2): DTGVSQNPRHKITKRGQNVTFRCDPISEHNRLYWYRQTLGQGPEFLTYFQNEAQLEKSRLLSDRFSAERPKGSFSTLEIQRTEQGDSAMYLCASSSDYYGYTFGSGTRLTVV.

This clone was recorded once. This chain connects TRBV19 to TRBJ1-6, with 9 bases fitting TRBD1. Germline trimming cut 3 bases from V and 14 bases from J; bases unmatched to any gene: 8. This CDR3 contains 14 residues. In germline, CDR1 is LNHDA, CDR2 SQIVND (reference sequence). The CDR3 nucleotides read TGTGCCAGTAGTATTGGGACAGGGAAGGATTCCCTCCACTTT. Translation: CASSIGTGKDSLHF.

The chain has TRBV19 and TRBJ2-2, with D possibly TRBD2 on 5 matching bases. The CDR3 is made up of 14 amino acids. Germline CDR1 and CDR2: LNHDA and SQIVND (reference sequence). Trimming shortened V by 4 bases and J by 9 bases, and 15 bases separated the two germline ends. Written as DNA, the CDR3 is TGTGCCAGTAGTAACGGGATCCAGAGTAGGGAGCTGTTTTTT. Protein: CASSNGIQSRELFF.

The chain has TRBV4-3 and TRBJ2-7; 7 nucleotides align to TRBD1. Trimming took 5 bases from V and 0 from J; bases not matched to a gene: 7. Germline CDR1 reads LGHNA; CDR2 reads YSLEER. The CDR3 extends over 15 amino acids. The CDR3 DNA sequence: TGCGCCAGCAGCGATACAGGGGTCAGCTCCTACGAGCAGTACTTC. Its protein is CASSDTGVSSYEQYF.

In this sample, this clone turned up a few times. The J gene is TRBJ1-3, the V gene TRBV4-2; D unclear. The CDR3 totals 17 residues. V was clipped by 1 base and J by 0 bases, with 13 bases between them. Germline loops: CDR1 LGHNA, CDR2 YNFKEQ. DNA for the CDR3: TGTGCCAGCAGCCAAGTCGTACCCTCGAGCTCTGGAAACACCATATATTTT. Amino acid sequence: CASSQVVPSSSGNTIYF.

Remarks on this clone: Other DNA sequences from this sample encode an identical CDR3 as well. This chain connects TRBV11-2 to TRBJ2-7, with a weak D call TRBD2 (7 bases). In germline, CDR1 is SGHAT, CDR2 FQNNGV. V lost 2 bases and J 5 bases, leaving 10 bases between the germline ends. This CDR3 region has 13 residues. The DNA for the CDR3 is TGTGCCAGCAGCTTACCCGGGGGGCACGAGCAGTACTTC. Amino acid sequence: CASSLPGGHEQYF.

V usage is TRBV7-2 and J usage is TRBJ2-7; D is perhaps TRBD2 (5 bases). The V end lost 5 bases, the J end lost 8 bases, and 10 bases lay between the germline ends. Germline V gives CDR1 SGHTA, CDR2 FQGNSA. This CDR3 contains 11 residues. The CDR3 coding sequence is TGTGCCAGCAGCCAAACGGGAAAGCAGTACTTC. It yields the protein CASSQTGKQYF.